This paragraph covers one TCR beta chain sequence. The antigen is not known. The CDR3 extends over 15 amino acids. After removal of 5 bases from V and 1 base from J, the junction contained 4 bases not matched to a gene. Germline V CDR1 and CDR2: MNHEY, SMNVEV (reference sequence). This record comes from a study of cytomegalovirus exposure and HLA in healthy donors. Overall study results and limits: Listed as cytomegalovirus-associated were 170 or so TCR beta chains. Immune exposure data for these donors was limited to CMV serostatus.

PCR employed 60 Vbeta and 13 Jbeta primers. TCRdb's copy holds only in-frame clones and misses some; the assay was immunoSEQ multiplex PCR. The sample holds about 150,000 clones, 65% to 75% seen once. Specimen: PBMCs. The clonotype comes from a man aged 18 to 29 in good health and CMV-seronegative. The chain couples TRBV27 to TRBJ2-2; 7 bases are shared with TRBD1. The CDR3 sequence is CASSMTGRNTGELFF. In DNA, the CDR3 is TGTGCCAGCAGTATGACAGGGAGGAACACCGGGGAGCTGTTTTTT.